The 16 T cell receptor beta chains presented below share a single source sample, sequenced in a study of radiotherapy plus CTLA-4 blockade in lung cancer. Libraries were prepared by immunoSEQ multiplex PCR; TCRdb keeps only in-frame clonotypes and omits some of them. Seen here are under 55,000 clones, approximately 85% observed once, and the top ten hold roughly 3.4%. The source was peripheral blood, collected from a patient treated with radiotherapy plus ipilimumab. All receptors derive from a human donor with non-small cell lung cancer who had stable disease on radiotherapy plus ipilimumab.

The CDR3 reads CAISYLGTSRYEQFF. The CDR3 DNA is TGTGCCATCAGTTATCTCGGGACTAGCAGATACGAGCAGTTCTTC. V and J are TRBV10-3 and TRBJ2-1; 9 nucleotides match TRBD2. The CDR3 contains 15 residues. Germline V gene lookup returns CDR1 ENHRY and CDR2 SYGVKD. The junction had 12 bases not matched to a gene; V was cut back by 5 bases and J by 10 bases.

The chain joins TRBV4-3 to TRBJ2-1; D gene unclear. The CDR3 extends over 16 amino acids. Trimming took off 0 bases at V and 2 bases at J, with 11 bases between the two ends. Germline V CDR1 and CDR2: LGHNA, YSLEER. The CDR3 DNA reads TGCGCCAGCAGCCAAGATTGGCGTAGCCCCTACAATGAGCAGTTCTTC. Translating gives CASSQDWRSPYNEQFF.

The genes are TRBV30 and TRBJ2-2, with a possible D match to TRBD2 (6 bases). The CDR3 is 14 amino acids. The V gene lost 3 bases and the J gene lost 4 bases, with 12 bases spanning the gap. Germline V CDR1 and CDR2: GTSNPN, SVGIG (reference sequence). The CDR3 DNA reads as TGTGCCTGGAGAAGGGAGGTTACCACCGGGGAGCTGTTTTTT. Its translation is CAWRREVTTGELFF.

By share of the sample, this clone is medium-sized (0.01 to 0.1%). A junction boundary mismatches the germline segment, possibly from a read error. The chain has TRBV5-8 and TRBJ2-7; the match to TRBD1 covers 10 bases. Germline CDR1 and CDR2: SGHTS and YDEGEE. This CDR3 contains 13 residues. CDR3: CASSLTRDRGKGF. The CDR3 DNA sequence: TGTGCCAGCAGCTTGACCAGGGACAGGGGTAAGGGCTTC.

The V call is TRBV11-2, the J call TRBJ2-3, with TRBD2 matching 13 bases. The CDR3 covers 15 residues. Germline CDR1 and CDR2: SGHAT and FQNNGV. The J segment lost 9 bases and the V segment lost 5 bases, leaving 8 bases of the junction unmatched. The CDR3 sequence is CASSNGLAGVSTQYF. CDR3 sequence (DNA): TGTGCCAGCAGCAACGGACTAGCGGGAGTTTCCACGCAGTATTTT.

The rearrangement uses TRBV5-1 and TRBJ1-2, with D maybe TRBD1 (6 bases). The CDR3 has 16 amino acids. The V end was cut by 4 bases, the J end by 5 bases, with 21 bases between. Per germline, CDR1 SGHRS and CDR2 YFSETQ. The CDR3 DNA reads TGCGCCAGCAGCCTGTGGTCCCGGGACATGTTTTATGGCTACACCTTC. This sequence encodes CASSLWSRDMFYGYTF.

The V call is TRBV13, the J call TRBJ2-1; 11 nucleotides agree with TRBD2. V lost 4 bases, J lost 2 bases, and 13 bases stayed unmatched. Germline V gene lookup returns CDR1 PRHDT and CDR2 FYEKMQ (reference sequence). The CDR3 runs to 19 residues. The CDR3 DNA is TGTGCCAGCAGCTCAACTAGCGGGAGCCCCAGGGGGGCCTACAATGAGCAGTTCTTC. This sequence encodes CASSSTSGSPRGAYNEQFF.

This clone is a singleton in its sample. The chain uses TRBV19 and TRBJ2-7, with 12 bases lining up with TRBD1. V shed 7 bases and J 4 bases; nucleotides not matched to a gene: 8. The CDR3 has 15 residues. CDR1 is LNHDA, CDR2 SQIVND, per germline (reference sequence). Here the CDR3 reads CASTLGTGGGYEQYF. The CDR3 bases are TGTGCCAGTACCCTGGGGACAGGGGGCGGATACGAGCAGTACTTC.

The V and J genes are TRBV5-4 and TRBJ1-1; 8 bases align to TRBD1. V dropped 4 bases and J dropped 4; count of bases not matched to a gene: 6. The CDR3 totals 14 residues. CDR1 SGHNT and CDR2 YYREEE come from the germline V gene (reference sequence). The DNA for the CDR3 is TGTGCCAGCAGCGTCCGGGACAGGCTCACTGAAGCTTTCTTT. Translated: CASSVRDRLTEAFF. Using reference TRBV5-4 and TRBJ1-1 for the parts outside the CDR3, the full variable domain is ETGVTQSPTHLIKTRGQQVTLRCSSQSGHNTVSWYQQALGQGPQFIFQYYREEENGRGNFPPRFSGLQFPNYSSELNVNALELDDSALYLCASSVRDRLTEAFFGQGTRLTVV.

CDR3 loop: CASEASGEETQYF. CDR3 sequence (DNA): TGTGCCAGCGAGGCTAGCGGGGAAGAGACCCAGTACTTC. The chain has TRBV6-1 and TRBJ2-5; 9 bases align to TRBD2. Germline V lookup: CDR1 MNHNS, CDR2 SASEGT. Trimming took 8 bases from V and 3 from J; bases not matched to a gene: 4. The CDR3 is made up of 13 amino acids.

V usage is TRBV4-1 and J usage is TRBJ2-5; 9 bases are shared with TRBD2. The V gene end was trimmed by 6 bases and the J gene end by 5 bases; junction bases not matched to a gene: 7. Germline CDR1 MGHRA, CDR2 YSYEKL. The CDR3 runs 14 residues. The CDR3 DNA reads TGCGCCAGCAGTCCTGCTAGCGGGATCGAGACCCAGTACTTC. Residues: CASSPASGIETQYF.

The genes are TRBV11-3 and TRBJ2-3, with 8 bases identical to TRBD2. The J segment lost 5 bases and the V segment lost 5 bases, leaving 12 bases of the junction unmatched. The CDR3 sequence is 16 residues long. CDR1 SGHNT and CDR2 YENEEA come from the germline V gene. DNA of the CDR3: TGTGCCAGCAGCAAAGACGGTGGGCTAGCGGGAGATACGCAGTATTTT. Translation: CASSKDGGLAGDTQYF.

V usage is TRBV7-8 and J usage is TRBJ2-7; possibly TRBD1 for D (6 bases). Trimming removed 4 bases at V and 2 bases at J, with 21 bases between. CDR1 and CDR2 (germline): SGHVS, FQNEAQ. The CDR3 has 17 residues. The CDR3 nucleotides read TGTGCCAGCAGCTCAACCACAGGGTGGGTGGCACCCTACGAGCAGTACTTC. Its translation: CASSSTTGWVAPYEQYF.

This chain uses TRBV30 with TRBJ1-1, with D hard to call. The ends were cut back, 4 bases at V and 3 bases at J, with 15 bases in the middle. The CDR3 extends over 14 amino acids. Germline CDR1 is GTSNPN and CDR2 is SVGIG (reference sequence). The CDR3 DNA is TGTGCCTGGATTACCCCGTGGGCAGACACTGAAGCTTTCTTT. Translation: CAWITPWADTEAFF. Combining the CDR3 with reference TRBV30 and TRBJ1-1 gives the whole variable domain SQTIHQWPATLVQPVGSPLSLECTVEGTSNPNLYWYRQAAGRGLQLLFYSVGIGQISSEVPQNLSASRPQDRQFILSSKKLLLSDSGFYLCAWITPWADTEAFFGQGTRLTVV.

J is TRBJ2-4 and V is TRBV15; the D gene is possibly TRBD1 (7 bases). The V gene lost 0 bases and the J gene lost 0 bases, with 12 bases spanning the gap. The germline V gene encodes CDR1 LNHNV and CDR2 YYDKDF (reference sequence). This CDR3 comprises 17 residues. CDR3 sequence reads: CATSRDVQGGAKNIQYF. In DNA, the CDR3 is TGTGCCACCAGCAGAGATGTCCAGGGGGGAGCCAAAAACATTCAGTACTTC.

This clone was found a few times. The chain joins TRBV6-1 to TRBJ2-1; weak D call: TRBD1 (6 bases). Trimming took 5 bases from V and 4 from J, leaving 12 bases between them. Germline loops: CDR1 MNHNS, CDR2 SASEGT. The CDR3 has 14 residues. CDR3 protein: CASSTAQGYNEQFF. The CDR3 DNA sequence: TGTGCCAGCAGTACCGCCCAGGGGTACAATGAGCAGTTCTTC.